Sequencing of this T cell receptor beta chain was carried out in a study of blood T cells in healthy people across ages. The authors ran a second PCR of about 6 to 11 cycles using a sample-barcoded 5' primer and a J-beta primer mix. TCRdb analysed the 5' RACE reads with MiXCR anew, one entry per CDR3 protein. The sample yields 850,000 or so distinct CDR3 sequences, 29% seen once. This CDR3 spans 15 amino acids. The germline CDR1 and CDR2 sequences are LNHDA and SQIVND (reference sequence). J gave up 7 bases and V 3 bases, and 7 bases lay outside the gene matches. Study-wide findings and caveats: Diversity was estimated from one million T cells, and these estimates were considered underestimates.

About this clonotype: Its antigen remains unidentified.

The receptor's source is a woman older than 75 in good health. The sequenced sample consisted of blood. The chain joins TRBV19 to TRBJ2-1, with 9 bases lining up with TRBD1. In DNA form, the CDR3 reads TGTGCCAGTAGTATCTCGGGACAGGGCATTAATGAGCAGTTCTTC. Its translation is CASSISGQGINEQFF.